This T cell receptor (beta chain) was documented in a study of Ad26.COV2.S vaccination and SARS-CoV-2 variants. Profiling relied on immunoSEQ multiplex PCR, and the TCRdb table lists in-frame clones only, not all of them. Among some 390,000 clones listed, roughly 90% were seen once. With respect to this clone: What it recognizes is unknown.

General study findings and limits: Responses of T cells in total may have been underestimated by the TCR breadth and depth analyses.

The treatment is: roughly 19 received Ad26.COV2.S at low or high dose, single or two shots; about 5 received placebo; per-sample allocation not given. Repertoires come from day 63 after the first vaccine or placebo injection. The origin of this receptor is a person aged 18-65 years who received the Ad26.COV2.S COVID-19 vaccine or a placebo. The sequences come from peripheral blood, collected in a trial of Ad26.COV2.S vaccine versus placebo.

The CDR3 protein is CASSQPGQGTEAFF. The DNA for the CDR3 is TGTGCCAGCAGCCAACCGGGACAGGGTACTGAAGCTTTCTTT. The chain employs TRBV16 and TRBJ1-1; 9 nucleotides agree with TRBD1. Germline values: CDR1 KGHSY, CDR2 FQNENV. J gave up 5 bases and V 2 bases, and 3 bases lay outside the gene matches. This CDR3 has 14 amino acids.